This T cell receptor (beta chain) was sequenced for a study of T cells after yellow fever vaccination. One entry per CDR3 protein results from TCRdb running MiXCR on the 5' RACE reads. Of about 260,000 distinct CDR3 sequences listed, roughly 4.8% are singletons. This clonotype occurred many times. V gave up 5 bases and J gave up 9 bases; unmatched junction bases: 6. Germline V lookup: CDR1 LGHDT, CDR2 YNNKEL (reference sequence). CDR3 length: 12 residues. The chain is built from TRBV3-1 and TRBJ1-1; TRBD1 matches at 7 bases. The clonotype originates from a man aged 18 to 30 who received the YFV17D yellow fever vaccine. The sample in question was CD4+ T cells sorted from PBMCs, obtained on the day of the yellow fever booster vaccination. CDR3 sequence: CASSDRARKAFF. CDR3 nucleotides: TGTGCCAGCAGCGACAGGGCTCGGAAAGCTTTCTTT.